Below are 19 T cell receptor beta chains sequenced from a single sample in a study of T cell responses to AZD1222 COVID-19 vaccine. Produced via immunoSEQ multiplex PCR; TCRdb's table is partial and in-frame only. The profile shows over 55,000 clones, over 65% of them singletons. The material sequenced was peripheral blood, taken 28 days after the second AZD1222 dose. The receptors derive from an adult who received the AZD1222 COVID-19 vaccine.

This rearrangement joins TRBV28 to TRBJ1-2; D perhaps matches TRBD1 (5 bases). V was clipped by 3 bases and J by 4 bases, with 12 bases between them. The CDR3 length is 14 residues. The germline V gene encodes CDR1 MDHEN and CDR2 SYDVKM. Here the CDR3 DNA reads TGTGCCAGCAGTTTGGTTGGGACTGTCTATGGCTACACCTTC. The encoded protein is CASSLVGTVYGYTF.

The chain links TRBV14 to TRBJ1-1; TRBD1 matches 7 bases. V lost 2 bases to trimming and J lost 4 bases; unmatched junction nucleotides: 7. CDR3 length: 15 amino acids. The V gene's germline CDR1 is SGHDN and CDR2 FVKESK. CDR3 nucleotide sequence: TGTGCCAGCAGCCAAACCCGGTACAGGGGCACTGAAGCTTTCTTT. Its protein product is CASSQTRYRGTEAFF.

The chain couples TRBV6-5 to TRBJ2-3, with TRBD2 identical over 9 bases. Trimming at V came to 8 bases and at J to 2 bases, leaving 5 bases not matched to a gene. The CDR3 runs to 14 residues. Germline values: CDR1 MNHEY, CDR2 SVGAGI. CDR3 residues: CASRTSANTDTQYF. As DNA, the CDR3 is TGTGCCAGCCGGACTAGCGCTAACACAGATACGCAGTATTTT.

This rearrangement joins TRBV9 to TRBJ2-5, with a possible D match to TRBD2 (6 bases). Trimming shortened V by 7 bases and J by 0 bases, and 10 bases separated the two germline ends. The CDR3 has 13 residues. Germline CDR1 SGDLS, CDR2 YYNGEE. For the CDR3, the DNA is TGTGCCAGCGGACCGGGAGACCAAGAGACCCAGTACTTC. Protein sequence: CASGPGDQETQYF. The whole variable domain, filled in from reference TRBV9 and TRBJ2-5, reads DSGVTQTPKHLITATGQRVTLRCSPRSGDLSVYWYQQSLDQGLQFLIQYYNGEERAKGNILERFSAQQFPDLHSELNLSSLELGDSALYFCASGPGDQETQYFGPGTRLLVL.

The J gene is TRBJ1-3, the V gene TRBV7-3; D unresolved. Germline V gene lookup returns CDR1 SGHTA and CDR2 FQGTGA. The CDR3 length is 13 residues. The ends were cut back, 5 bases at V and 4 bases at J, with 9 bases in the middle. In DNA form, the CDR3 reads TGTGCCAGCAGCCCCCCTGGGGGAAACACCATATATTTT. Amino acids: CASSPPGGNTIYF.

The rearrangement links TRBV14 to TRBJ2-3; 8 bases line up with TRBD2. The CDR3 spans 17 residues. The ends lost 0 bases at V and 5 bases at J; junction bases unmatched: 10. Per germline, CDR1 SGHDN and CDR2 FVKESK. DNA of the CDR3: TGTGCCAGCAGCCAAGAGTCCTCGGCGGGGGGTCTAGATACGCAGTATTTT. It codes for CASSQESSAGGLDTQYF.

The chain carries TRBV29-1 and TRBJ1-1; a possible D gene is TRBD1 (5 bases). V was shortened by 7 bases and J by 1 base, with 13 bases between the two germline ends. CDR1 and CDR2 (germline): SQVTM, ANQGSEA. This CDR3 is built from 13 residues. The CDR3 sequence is CSAGGRQNTEAFF. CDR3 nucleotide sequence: TGCAGCGCCGGGGGTCGGCAGAACACTGAAGCTTTCTTT.

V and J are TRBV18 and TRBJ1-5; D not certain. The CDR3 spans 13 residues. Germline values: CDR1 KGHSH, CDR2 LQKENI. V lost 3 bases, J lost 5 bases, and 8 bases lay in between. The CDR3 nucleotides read TGTGCCAGCTCACCGGGCAGAGATCAGCCCCAGCATTTT. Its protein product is CASSPGRDQPQHF.

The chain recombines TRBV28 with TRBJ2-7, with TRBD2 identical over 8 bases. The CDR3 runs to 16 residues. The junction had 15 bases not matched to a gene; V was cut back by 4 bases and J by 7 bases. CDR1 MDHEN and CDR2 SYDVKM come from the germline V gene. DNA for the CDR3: TGTGCCAGCAGTTCCCCCCCGGGAGGGACGCCCTGGGAGCAGTACTTC. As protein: CASSSPPGGTPWEQYF.

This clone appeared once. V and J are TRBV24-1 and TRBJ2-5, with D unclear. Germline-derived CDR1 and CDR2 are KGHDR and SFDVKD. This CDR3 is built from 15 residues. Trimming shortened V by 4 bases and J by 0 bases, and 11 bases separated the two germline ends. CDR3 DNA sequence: TGTGCCACCAGTGAGAGGACCTGGTACCAAGAGACCCAGTACTTC. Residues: CATSERTWYQETQYF.

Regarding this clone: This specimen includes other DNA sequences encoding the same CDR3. The chain's CDR3 is CASSLSFTGELFF. Written as DNA, the CDR3 is TGCGCCAGCAGCTTGAGTTTCACCGGGGAGCTGTTTTTT. V gene TRBV5-1 combines with J gene TRBJ2-2; the D is unclear. The CDR3 extends over 13 amino acids. The germline V and J ends were trimmed by 1 base and 4 bases, with 5 bases remaining between them. Germline values: CDR1 SGHRS, CDR2 YFSETQ.

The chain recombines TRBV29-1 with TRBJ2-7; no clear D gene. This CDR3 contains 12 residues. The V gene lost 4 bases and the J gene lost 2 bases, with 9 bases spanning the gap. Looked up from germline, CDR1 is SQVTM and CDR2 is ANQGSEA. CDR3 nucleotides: TGCAGCGTTGCACTTGGACCCTACGAGCAGTACTTC. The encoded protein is CSVALGPYEQYF.

The CDR3 DNA sequence: TGTGCCACCACCACAGGGGTAAACTATGGCTACACCTTC. Translating it yields CATTTGVNYGYTF. The chain recombines TRBV19 with TRBJ1-2; 7 bases line up with TRBD1. Per the germline V gene, CDR1 is LNHDA and CDR2 is SQIVND (reference sequence). The CDR3 has 13 amino acids. V trimming: 10 bases; J trimming: 2 bases; junction bases outside the gene matches: 7. The full variable domain, in which reference TRBV19 and TRBJ1-2 provide the parts outside the CDR3, is DGGITQSPKYLFRKEGQNVTLSCEQNLNHDAMYWYRQDPGQGLRLIYYSQIVNDFQKGDIAEGYSVSREKKESFPLTVTSAQKNPTAFYLCATTTGVNYGYTFGSGTRLTVV.

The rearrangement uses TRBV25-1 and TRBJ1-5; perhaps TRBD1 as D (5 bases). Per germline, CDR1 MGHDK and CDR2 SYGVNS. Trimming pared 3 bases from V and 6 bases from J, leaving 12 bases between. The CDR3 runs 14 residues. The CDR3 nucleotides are TGTGCCAGCAGTGAGGCAGGGACGGCTCAGCCCCAGCATTTT. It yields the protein CASSEAGTAQPQHF.

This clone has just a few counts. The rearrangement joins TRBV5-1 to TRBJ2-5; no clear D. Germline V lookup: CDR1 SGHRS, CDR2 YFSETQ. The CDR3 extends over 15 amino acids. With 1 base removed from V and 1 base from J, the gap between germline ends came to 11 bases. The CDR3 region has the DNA TGCGCCAGCAGCTTGTCCGGCCCACCCCAAGAGACCCAGTACTTC. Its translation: CASSLSGPPQETQYF.

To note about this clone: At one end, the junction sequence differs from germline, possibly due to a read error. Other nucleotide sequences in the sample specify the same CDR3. As DNA, the CDR3 is TGTGCCAGCTCACAAGGCTCCTATGAGCAGTACTTC. Its translation is CASSQGSYEQYF. V and J are TRBV18 and TRBJ2-7, with unresolved D. Germline-derived CDR1 and CDR2 are KGHSH and LQKENI. This CDR3 comprises 12 residues.

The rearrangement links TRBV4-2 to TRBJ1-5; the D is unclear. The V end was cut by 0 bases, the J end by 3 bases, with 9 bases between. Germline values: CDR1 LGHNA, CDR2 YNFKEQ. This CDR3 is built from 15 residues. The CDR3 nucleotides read TGTGCCAGCAGCCAAGACAGCAGTTACAATCAGCCCCAGCATTTT. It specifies CASSQDSSYNQPQHF.

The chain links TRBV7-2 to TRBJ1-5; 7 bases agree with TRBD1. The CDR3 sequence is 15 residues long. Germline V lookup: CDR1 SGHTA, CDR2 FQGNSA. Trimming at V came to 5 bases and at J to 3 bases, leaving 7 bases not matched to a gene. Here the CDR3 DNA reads TGTGCCAGCAGCCAAACAGGGGTCCACAATCAGCCCCAGCATTTT. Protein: CASSQTGVHNQPQHF.

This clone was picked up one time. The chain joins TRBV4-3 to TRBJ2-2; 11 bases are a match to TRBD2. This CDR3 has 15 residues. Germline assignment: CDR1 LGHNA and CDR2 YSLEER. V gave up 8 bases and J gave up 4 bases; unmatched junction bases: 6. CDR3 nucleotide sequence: TGCGCCAGCGGCTTTAGCGGGGGGGGCACCGGGGAGCTGTTTTTT. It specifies CASGFSGGGTGELFF.